This TCR beta chain was recovered during a study of OX40 agonist ivuxolimab in advanced cancers. About the research overall: Prior checkpoint blockade (anti-PD-1, anti-PD-L1 or anti-CTLA-4) was permitted; 35% to 50% had it.

Regarding this clone: Its target is not known.

Study-wide results and caveats: Low normalized T-cell clonal expansion was also seen in some nonresponders.

Trimming cost V 1 base and J 5 bases, with 11 bases left between them. This CDR3 comprises 14 residues. From germline, CDR1 is SNHLY and CDR2 FYNNEI. Assay: immunoSEQ multiplex PCR; the TCRdb copy retains only in-frame clones and omits some. The profile covers some 60,000 clones, with approximately 81% appearing a single time and less than 2% taken by the ten largest. At baseline, cycle 4 day 1, and cycle 7 day 1, blood was sampled. The source was CD4+ or CD8+ T cells sorted from blood, collected in a trial of the OX40 agonist ivuxolimab. J is TRBJ2-5 and V is TRBV2; D may be TRBD2 (5 bases). This sequence was found in an adult with an advanced solid tumor such as melanoma, head and neck, liver or kidney cancer. The CDR3, as DNA: TGTGCCAGCAGTGAAGAGGTAGCGCCGGAGACCCAGTACTTC. Its protein product is CASSEEVAPETQYF.